A selection of T cell receptor beta chains follows, all from one sample in a study of early T cells in non-severe SARS-CoV-2 infection. TCRdb re-analysed the 5' RACE reads in MiXCR, keeping a single row per CDR3 protein. The table has under 50,000 distinct CDR3 sequences, around 23% seen once. Sequencing used whole blood, obtained at baseline. These receptors were collected from an adult who was a healthcare worker with PCR-confirmed SARS-CoV-2 infection or an uninfected control (not recorded which). The conserved cysteine and the conserved F or W are not part of the CDR3 here.

TRBV6-5,AAQLAGDSDTQY
TRBV30,AWRRDRTYEQY
TRBV2,ASTPNREAEAF
TRBV7-9,ASSSPTGGLGGREQY
TRBV18,ASSPEAGGGETQY
TRBV6-6,ASSYSRGHQDTQY
TRBV12-3/TRBV12-4,ASQSGRLSGANVLT
TRBV14,ASSQLLDGDTQY
TRBV20-1,SAKRGGGETQY
TRBV5-4,ASSSGGTPYTEAF
TRBV11-2,ASSPRDRGLASYNSPLH
TRBV5-1,ASSLDREGDTQY
TRBV27,ASSPTSGDGETQY
TRBV20-1,SARDVGRGGETQY
TRBV24-1,ATSEHKGRQNTEAF
TRBV6-6,ASSYINEQF
TRBV7-9,ASSLTPGHYGYT
TRBV5-1,ASSLGPANTEAF
TRBV7-8,ASSLRTGPYEQY
TRBV7-6,ASSPRTSGANEQF
TRBV11-2,ASSHRTSGVQETQY
TRBV12-3/TRBV12-4,ASSPTGRYGYEQY
TRBV30,AWSVVGYEQY
TRBV7-9,ASIQGNNEKLF
TRBV2,ASSDNRGNYNSPLH
TRBV5-5,ASSLVRGTDTYEQY
TRBV11-2,ASSFPGQGVLYEQY
TRBV7-9,ASSLEPDGNIQY
TRBV12-3/TRBV12-4,ASSFLGGPHSKNIQY
TRBV19,ASSKDSFQETQY
TRBV5-1,ASSAGTQARRYT
TRBV7-9,ASSLVSNQPQH
TRBV6-1,ASSEVGGQQPQH
TRBV27,ASSLFSGVNTEAF
TRBV11-2,ATEKSPSEETQY
TRBV4-3,ASSRHSDRGLEAF
TRBV10-2,ASSEFEGNTEAF
TRBV6-6,ASSKVIRGAAYEQY
TRBV2,ASSERTGGLYEQY
TRBV12-5,ASAPAKAAENEQF
TRBV5-1,ASSLGDRVTEAF
TRBV11-2,ASSWAGSGYT
TRBV12-3/TRBV12-4,ASSLQGTTGELF
TRBV10-2,ASRLRVGTDTQY
TRBV29-1,SAHQCEQY
TRBV18,ASSPPRQNNQPQH
TRBV11-2,ASSSPGLSWETQY
TRBV11-2,ASSTDRVVHTQY
TRBV15,ATSSRLGPYEQY
TRBV4-2,ASSRTRSYEQY
TRBV7-6,ASSLALSAPGELF
TRBV6-6,ASRGLAGANQPQH
TRBV20-1,SARARASHEQF